This T cell receptor (beta chain) was recovered during a study of blood T cells in healthy people across ages. Study-level points and caveats: Calculation of diversity from one million T cells yielded estimates considered to be underestimates.

On this clonotype: Its antigen is not identified.

The second PCR ran roughly 6 to 11 cycles with a sample-barcoded 5' primer and J-beta primers. TCRdb itself ran the 5' RACE reads through MiXCR, one entry per CDR3 protein. Among about 1,400,000 distinct CDR3 sequences listed, approximately 63% were seen once. V shed 1 base and J shed 4 bases, with 10 bases lying between them. This CDR3 comprises 14 residues. CDR1 is DFQATT and CDR2 is SNEGSKA in the germline V gene (reference sequence). The sequence was obtained from a man younger than 35 in good health. The chain carries TRBV20-1 and TRBJ1-4; D possibly corresponds to TRBD1 (5 bases). The sample was blood. The CDR3 sequence: CSARGGPRNEKLFF. In nucleotides, the CDR3 is TGCAGTGCTAGAGGGGGACCGCGTAATGAAAAACTGTTTTTT.